This TCR beta chain originates from a study of CD8 T cells in ankylosing spondylitis. Study results and caveats: It appeared that ankylosing spondylitis blood was characterized by a TCR beta motif of fewer than ten highly homologous variants.

This clonotype was counted between two and nine times. The antigen is undetermined. Germline V gene sequence: CDR1 SQVTM, CDR2 ANQGSEA. This CDR3 spans 13 amino acids. The V and J ends lost 3 bases and 5 bases respectively, with 11 bases between them. TCRdb ran MiXCR on the 5' RACE reads and lists one entry per CDR3 protein. The sample contains about 420,000 distinct CDR3 sequences, 20% to 25% of which appear only once. The V gene is TRBV29-1, the J gene TRBJ1-5, with a tentative D call TRBD1 (6 bases). The sequence was collected from a male donor with ankylosing spondylitis. Sequenced input: blood, either unsorted or a sorted T cell fraction (not recorded which). CDR3 protein: CSVESGADQPQHF. The DNA of the CDR3 is TGCAGCGTTGAGTCAGGGGCGGATCAGCCCCAGCATTTT.